The 23 T cell receptor beta chains below come from one sample, sequenced in a study of cytomegalovirus exposure and HLA in healthy donors. The PCR had 60 Vbeta and 13 Jbeta primers. The protocol was immunoSEQ multiplex PCR, while the TCRdb copy is restricted to in-frame clones and leaves out a portion. The table lists approximately 180,000 clones, 72% of them singletons, with roughly 2.5% in the top ten. The specimen sequenced was PBMCs. The receptors shown here come from a human donor in good health.

V is TRBV6-5 and J is TRBJ2-2, with 8 bases matching TRBD2. CDR1 is MNHEY and CDR2 is SVGAGI in the germline V gene. Trimming cost V 5 bases and J 4 bases; bases outside gene matches: 3. This CDR3 region has 14 residues. The CDR3, as DNA: TGTGCCAGCAGTGAAGGGACTAGCACCGGGGAGCTGTTTTTT. It yields the protein CASSEGTSTGELFF.

V gene TRBV6-5 combines with J gene TRBJ1-4; tentatively, D is TRBD1 (6 bases). Trimming took off 10 bases at V and 0 bases at J, with 12 bases between the two ends. CDR1 and CDR2 (germline): MNHEY, SVGAGI. There are 14 residues in the CDR3. DNA of the CDR3: TGTGCCACTAGACAGGACCCAACTAATGAAAAACTGTTTTTT. Translation: CATRQDPTNEKLFF.

V is TRBV9 and J is TRBJ2-7; the match to TRBD1 covers 9 bases. The CDR3 sequence is 14 residues long. Trimming removed 3 bases from V and 4 bases from J; junction bases left unmatched: 5. Germline-derived CDR1 and CDR2 are SGDLS and YYNGEE. The CDR3 DNA is TGTGCCAGCAGCGCAGGACAGGGGCCTTACGAGCAGTACTTC. It yields the protein CASSAGQGPYEQYF.

The V and J genes are TRBV10-3 and TRBJ2-7; 8 nucleotides match TRBD1. With V trimmed by 5 bases and J by 2 bases, 5 bases remained unmatched. In germline, CDR1 is ENHRY, CDR2 SYGVKD. This CDR3 is 14 amino acids long. The CDR3 protein is CAISPGQEPYEQYF. CDR3 nucleotides: TGTGCCATCAGTCCGGGACAGGAGCCCTACGAGCAGTACTTC.

The chain is built from TRBV19 and TRBJ2-7, with TRBD1 identical over 9 bases. With V trimmed by 3 bases and J by 5 bases, 11 bases remained unmatched. This CDR3 contains 16 residues. Germline V gene lookup returns CDR1 LNHDA and CDR2 SQIVND (reference sequence). The CDR3 spells CASSILPGQGIHEQYF. The CDR3 DNA sequence: TGTGCCAGTAGTATTCTCCCGGGACAGGGTATCCACGAGCAGTACTTC.

V is TRBV9 and J is TRBJ1-5, with 8 positions matching TRBD1. The germline V gene has CDR1 SGDLS and CDR2 YYNGEE. This CDR3 region has 15 residues. The junction had 8 bases not matched to a gene; V was cut back by 3 bases and J by 6 bases. The CDR3 here is CASSATGGGGQPQHF. CDR3 nucleotide sequence: TGTGCCAGCAGCGCAACAGGGGGAGGCGGTCAGCCCCAGCATTTT.

The rearrangement links TRBV19 to TRBJ2-5; 11 bases are a match to TRBD2. The CDR3 consists of 15 residues. Germline V gives CDR1 LNHDA, CDR2 SQIVND (reference sequence). Germline trimming cut 9 bases from V and 5 bases from J; bases unmatched to any gene: 11. CDR3 sequence reads: CASRSSGGGEETQYF. CDR3 nucleotide sequence: TGTGCCAGCAGAAGTAGCGGGGGGGGTGAGGAGACCCAGTACTTC. The full variable domain, its missing parts supplied by reference TRBV19 and TRBJ2-5, is DGGITQSPKYLFRKEGQNVTLSCEQNLNHDAMYWYRQDPGQGLRLIYYSQIVNDFQKGDIAEGYSVSREKKESFPLTVTSAQKNPTAFYLCASRSSGGGEETQYFGPGTRLLVL.

V usage is TRBV9 and J usage is TRBJ2-3; TRBD2 aligns across 8 bases. The germline CDR1 and CDR2 sequences are SGDLS and YYNGEE. With 4 bases clipped from V and 5 bases from J, the junction kept 12 bases outside the gene matches. The CDR3 sequence is 16 residues long. CDR3 loop: CASSWAGGPPGDTQYF. In DNA form, the CDR3 reads TGTGCCAGCAGCTGGGCGGGGGGCCCTCCCGGAGATACGCAGTATTTT.

This clone was detected only a few times. V is TRBV7-9 and J is TRBJ2-7; weak D call: TRBD2 (5 bases). CDR3 length: 11 amino acids. V was pared by 4 bases and J by 9 bases, with 10 bases between. Germline V gene data show CDR1 as SEHNR and CDR2 as FQNEAQ (reference sequence). The CDR3, as DNA: TGTGCCAGCAGCTCGAAGGACTGGCAGTACTTC. Its translation: CASSSKDWQYF.

CDR3 DNA sequence: TGTGCCAGTAGGAGGGGGCTAACGTCAGGGCGAATGAACACTGAAGCTTTCTTT. This sequence encodes CASRRGLTSGRMNTEAFF. The V and J genes are TRBV19 and TRBJ1-1; 7 bases fit TRBD1. The CDR3 sequence is 18 residues long. V shed 6 bases, J shed 0 bases, and the junction held 16 bases outside the gene matches. From germline, CDR1 is LNHDA and CDR2 SQIVND (reference sequence).

This clone was seen more than once but under ten times. The rearrangement links TRBV19 to TRBJ1-2; 9 bases line up with TRBD1. V lost 5 bases to trimming and J lost 4 bases; unmatched junction nucleotides: 5. There are 14 residues in the CDR3. Germline values: CDR1 LNHDA, CDR2 SQIVND (reference sequence). The CDR3 region has the DNA TGTGCCAGTAGTCCGGGACAGGGACCCTATGGCTACACCTTC. Protein: CASSPGQGPYGYTF.

This clone was counted a few times. At one end the junction does not follow the germline gene, possibly because of a read error. This chain links TRBV7-9 with TRBJ1-2, with no clear D. Germline V lookup: CDR1 SEHNR, CDR2 FQNEAQ (reference sequence). The CDR3 is made up of 12 amino acids. As DNA, the CDR3 is TGTTCCAGCAACGAGGGTTACTATGGCTACACCTTC. The encoded protein is CSSNEGYYGYTF. Variable domain in full (rest from reference TRBV7-9 and TRBJ1-2): DTGVSQNPRHKITKRGQNVTFRCDPISEHNRLYWYRQTLGQGPEFLTYFQNEAQLEKSRLLSDRFSAERPKGSFSTLEIQRTEQGDSAMYLCSSNEGYYGYTFGSGTRLTVV.

J is TRBJ2-5 and V is TRBV9; perhaps TRBD1 as D (6 bases). TRBJ2-7 explains the end of the DNA better; the J call may be wrong. Per germline, CDR1 SGDLS and CDR2 YYNGEE. This CDR3 region has 15 residues. CDR3 loop: CASSVGSGVAYEQYF. CDR3 nucleotide sequence: TGTGCCAGCAGCGTAGGCTCAGGGGTAGCCTACGAGCAGTACTTC.

The chain combines TRBV5-4 with TRBJ1-2; D unresolved. The V gene's germline CDR1 is SGHNT and CDR2 YYREEE (reference sequence). Trimming shortened V by 0 bases and J by 9 bases, and 6 bases separated the two germline ends. This CDR3 has 11 amino acids. In DNA, the CDR3 is TGTGCCAGCAGCTTGGTGGGCAGCTACACCTTC. Amino acid sequence: CASSLVGSYTF. The whole variable domain, remainder taken from reference TRBV5-4 and TRBJ1-2, is ETGVTQSPTHLIKTRGQQVTLRCSSQSGHNTVSWYQQALGQGPQFIFQYYREEENGRGNFPPRFSGLQFPNYSSELNVNALELDDSALYLCASSLVGSYTFGSGTRLTVV.

V usage is TRBV4-1 and J usage is TRBJ2-3, with 7 nucleotides matching TRBD2. Germline-derived CDR1 and CDR2 are MGHRA and YSYEKL. V lost 3 bases and J lost 1; bases outside the gene matches: 4. The CDR3 totals 15 residues. CDR3 protein: CASSQGLPGTDTQYF. The DNA for the CDR3 is TGCGCCAGCAGCCAGGGACTACCCGGCACAGATACGCAGTATTTT.

This clone was observed a handful of times. This chain uses TRBV21-1 with TRBJ1-4; the D call TRBD1 from the table was never checked on the DNA. TRBV21-1 is labeled a pseudogene. This CDR3 spans 13 amino acids. The CDR3 reads CASRQGSNEKLFF. DNA for the CDR3: TGTGCCAGCCGGCAGGGGTCTAATGAAAAACTGTTTTTT.

The rearrangement uses TRBV5-4 and TRBJ1-2; 11 bases agree with TRBD1. CDR3 length: 14 amino acids. CDR1 is SGHNT, CDR2 YYREEE, per germline (reference sequence). With 4 bases clipped from V and 8 bases from J, the junction kept 7 bases outside the gene matches. As DNA, the CDR3 is TGTGCCAGCAGCGGGAGGGACAGGGGGGGAGGCTACACCTTC. This sequence encodes CASSGRDRGGGYTF. Based on the CDR3 plus reference TRBV5-4 and TRBJ1-2, the full variable domain is ETGVTQSPTHLIKTRGQQVTLRCSSQSGHNTVSWYQQALGQGPQFIFQYYREEENGRGNFPPRFSGLQFPNYSSELNVNALELDDSALYLCASSGRDRGGGYTFGSGTRLTVV.

This chain links TRBV27 with TRBJ1-2; a weak D match, TRBD1 (5 bases). Germline CDR1 and CDR2: MNHEY and SMNVEV (reference sequence). Trimming took 4 bases from V and 0 from J, leaving 24 bases between them. The CDR3 consists of 19 residues. The CDR3 DNA sequence: TGTGCCAGCAGTTCACCCGCCTATCAGGGATCGGGTTCTAACTATGGCTACACCTTC. It encodes CASSSPAYQGSGSNYGYTF.

V gene TRBV5-4 combines with J gene TRBJ2-2, with TRBD1 matching over 8 bases. Germline V gives CDR1 SGHNT, CDR2 YYREEE (reference sequence). Losses at the gene ends were 4 bases for V and 4 bases for J; bases not matched to a gene: 6. CDR3 length: 15 amino acids. CDR3 nucleotides: TGTGCCAGCAGCCCAGGGGGCGCGGGCACCGGGGAGCTGTTTTTT. Its protein is CASSPGGAGTGELFF.

This chain joins TRBV9 and TRBJ1-2; TRBD1 is a possible D gene (5 bases). The V gene's germline CDR1 is SGDLS and CDR2 YYNGEE. V was pared by 1 base and J by 6 bases, with 10 bases between. This CDR3 is 13 amino acids long. The CDR3: CASSVKGRDGYTF. The CDR3 nucleotides are TGTGCCAGCAGCGTAAAGGGGAGGGATGGCTACACCTTC.

The chain joins TRBV10-3 to TRBJ1-2; the match to TRBD1 covers 8 bases. J lost 0 bases, V lost 3 bases, and 3 bases had no gene match. Germline CDR1 reads ENHRY; CDR2 reads SYGVKD. This CDR3 is 15 amino acids long. CDR3 loop: CAISDRTGTNYGYTF. The CDR3 DNA reads as TGTGCCATCAGTGACCGGACAGGGACTAACTATGGCTACACCTTC.

V is TRBV7-9 and J is TRBJ2-1; tentatively, D is TRBD2 (5 bases). V gave up 1 base and J gave up 2 bases, with 9 bases separating them. Germline V CDR1 and CDR2: SEHNR, FQNEAQ (reference sequence). The CDR3 sequence is 15 residues long. This chain's CDR3 is CASSLGSGTYNEQFF. The CDR3 bases are TGTGCCAGCAGCTTAGGATCGGGGACCTACAATGAGCAGTTCTTC.

J is TRBJ1-1 and V is TRBV30, with D possibly TRBD1 on 5 matching bases. V lost 1 base and J lost 0, with 9 bases in between. Germline V gene data show CDR1 as GTSNPN and CDR2 as SVGIG (reference sequence). CDR3 size: 14 residues. The CDR3 protein is CAWSDRPLNTEAFF. In DNA form, the CDR3 reads TGTGCCTGGAGTGACAGGCCACTGAACACTGAAGCTTTCTTT.